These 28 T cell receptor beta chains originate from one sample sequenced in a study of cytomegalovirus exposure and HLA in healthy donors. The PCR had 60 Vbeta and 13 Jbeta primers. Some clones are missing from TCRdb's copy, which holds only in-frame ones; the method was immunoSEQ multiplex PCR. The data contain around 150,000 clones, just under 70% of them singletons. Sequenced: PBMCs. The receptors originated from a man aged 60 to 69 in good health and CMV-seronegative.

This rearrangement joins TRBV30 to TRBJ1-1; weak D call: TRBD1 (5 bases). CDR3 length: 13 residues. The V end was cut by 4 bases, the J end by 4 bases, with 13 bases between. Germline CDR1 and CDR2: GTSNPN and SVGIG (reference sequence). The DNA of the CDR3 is TGTGCCTGGATCGGGTTCGGGGGCACTGAAGCTTTCTTT. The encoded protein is CAWIGFGGTEAFF.

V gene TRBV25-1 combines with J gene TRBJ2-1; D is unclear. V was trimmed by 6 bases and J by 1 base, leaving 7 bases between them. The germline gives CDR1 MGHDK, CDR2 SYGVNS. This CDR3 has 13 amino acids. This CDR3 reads CASRPGSYNEQFF. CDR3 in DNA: TGTGCCAGCAGACCCGGGTCCTACAATGAGCAGTTCTTC. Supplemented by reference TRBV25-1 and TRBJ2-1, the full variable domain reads EADIYQTPRYLVIGTGKKITLECSQTMGHDKMYWYQQDPGMELHLIHYSYGVNSTEKGDLSSESTVSRIRTEHFPLTLESARPSHTSQYLCASRPGSYNEQFFGPGTRLTVL.

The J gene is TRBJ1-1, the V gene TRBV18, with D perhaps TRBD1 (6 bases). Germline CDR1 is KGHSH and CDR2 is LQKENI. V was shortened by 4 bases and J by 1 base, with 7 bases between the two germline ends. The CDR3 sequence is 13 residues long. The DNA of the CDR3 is TGTGCCAGCTCACGGACAGCGAACACTGAAGCTTTCTTT. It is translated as CASSRTANTEAFF.

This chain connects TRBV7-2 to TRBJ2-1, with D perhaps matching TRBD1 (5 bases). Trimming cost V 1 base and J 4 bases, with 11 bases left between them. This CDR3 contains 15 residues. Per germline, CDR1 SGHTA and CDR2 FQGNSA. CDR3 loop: CASSLDRTTYNEQFF. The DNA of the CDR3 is TGTGCCAGCAGCTTAGACAGGACGACATACAATGAGCAGTTCTTC.

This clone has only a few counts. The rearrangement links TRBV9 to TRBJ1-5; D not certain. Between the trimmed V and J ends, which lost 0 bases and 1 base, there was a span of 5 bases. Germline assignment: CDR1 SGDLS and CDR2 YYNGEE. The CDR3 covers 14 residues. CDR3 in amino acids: CASSVGLSNQPQHF. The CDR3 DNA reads TGTGCCAGCAGCGTAGGACTGAGCAATCAGCCCCAGCATTTT.

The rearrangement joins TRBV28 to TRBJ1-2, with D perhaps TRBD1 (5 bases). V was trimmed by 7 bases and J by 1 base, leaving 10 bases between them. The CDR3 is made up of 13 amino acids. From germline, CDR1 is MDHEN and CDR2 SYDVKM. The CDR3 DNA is TGTGCCAGCACCTACGGGGGTAACTATGGCTACACCTTC. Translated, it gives CASTYGGNYGYTF.

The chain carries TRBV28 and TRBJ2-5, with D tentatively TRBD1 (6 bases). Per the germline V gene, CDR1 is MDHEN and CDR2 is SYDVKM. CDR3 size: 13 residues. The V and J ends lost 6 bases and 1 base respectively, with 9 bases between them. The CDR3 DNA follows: TGTGCCAGCAGGGGGGCGAGCCAAGAGACCCAGTACTTC. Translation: CASRGASQETQYF.

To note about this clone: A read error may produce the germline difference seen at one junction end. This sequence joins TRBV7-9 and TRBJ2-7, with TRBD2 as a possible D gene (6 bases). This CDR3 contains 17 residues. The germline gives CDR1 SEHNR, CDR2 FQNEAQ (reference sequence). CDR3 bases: TGTTCCAGCAGCTTGTCTGGAGGGATCTCCTCTCCCTACGAGCAGTACTTC. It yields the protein CSSSLSGGISSPYEQYF.

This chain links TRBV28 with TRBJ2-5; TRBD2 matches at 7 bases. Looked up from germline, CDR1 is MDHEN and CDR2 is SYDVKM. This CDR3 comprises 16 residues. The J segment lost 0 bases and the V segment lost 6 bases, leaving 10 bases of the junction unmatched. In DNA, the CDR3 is TGTGCCAGCAGATCCCGGGACTATACGTACCAAGAGACCCAGTACTTC. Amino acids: CASRSRDYTYQETQYF.

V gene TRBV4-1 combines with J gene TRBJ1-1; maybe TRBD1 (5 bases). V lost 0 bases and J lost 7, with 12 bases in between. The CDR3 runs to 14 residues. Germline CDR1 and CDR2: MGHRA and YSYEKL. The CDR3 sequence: CASSQDLTGVEAFF. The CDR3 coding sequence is TGCGCCAGCAGCCAAGACTTAACGGGGGTTGAAGCTTTCTTT.

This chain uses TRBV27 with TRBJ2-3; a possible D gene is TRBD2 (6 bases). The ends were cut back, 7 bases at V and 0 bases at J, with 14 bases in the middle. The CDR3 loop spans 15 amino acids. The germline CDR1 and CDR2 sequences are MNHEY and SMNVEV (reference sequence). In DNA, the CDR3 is TGTGCCAGCATGGACTACAGAATTAGCACAGATACGCAGTATTTT. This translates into CASMDYRISTDTQYF.

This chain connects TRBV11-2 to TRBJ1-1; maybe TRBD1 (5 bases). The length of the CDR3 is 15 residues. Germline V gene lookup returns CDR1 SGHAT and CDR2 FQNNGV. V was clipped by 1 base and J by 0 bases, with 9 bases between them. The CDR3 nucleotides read TGTGCCAGCAGCTTAGGACAGAGTCTGAACACTGAAGCTTTCTTT. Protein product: CASSLGQSLNTEAFF.

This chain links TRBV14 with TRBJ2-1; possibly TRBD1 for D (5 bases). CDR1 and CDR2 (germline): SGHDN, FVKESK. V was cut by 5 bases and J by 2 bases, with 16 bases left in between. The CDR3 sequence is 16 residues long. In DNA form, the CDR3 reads TGTGCCAGCAGCGGAGAAGCAGGGATCCCCTACAATGAGCAGTTCTTC. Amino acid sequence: CASSGEAGIPYNEQFF. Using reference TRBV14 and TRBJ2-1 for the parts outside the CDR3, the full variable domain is EAGVTQFPSHSVIEKGQTVTLRCDPISGHDNLYWYRRVMGKEIKFLLHFVKESKQDESGMPNNRFLAERTGGTYSTLKVQPAELEDSGVYFCASSGEAGIPYNEQFFGPGTRLTVL.

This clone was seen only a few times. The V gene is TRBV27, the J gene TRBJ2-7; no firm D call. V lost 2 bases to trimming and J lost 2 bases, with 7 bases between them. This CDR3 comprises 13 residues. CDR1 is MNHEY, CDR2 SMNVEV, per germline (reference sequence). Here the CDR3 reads CASSLNPPYEQYF. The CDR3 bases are TGTGCCAGCAGTTTAAATCCTCCCTACGAGCAGTACTTC.

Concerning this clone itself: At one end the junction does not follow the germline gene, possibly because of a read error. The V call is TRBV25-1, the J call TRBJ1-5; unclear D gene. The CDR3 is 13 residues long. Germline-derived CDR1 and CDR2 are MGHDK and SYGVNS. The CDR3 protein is CAGSAGYNQPQHF. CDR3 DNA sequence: TGTGCCGGCAGTGCAGGTTACAATCAGCCCCAGCATTTT.

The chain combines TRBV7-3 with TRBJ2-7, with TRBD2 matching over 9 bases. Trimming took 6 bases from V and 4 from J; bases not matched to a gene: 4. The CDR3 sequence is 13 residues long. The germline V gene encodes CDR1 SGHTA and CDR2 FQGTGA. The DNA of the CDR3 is TGTGCCAGCAGTCTGGCGGGAGGGTACGAGCAGTACTTC. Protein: CASSLAGGYEQYF.

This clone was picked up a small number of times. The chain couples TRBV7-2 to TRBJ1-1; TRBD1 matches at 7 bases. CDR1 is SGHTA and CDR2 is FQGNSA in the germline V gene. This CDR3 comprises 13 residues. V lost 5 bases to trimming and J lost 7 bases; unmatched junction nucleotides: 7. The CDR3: CASSIDREGEAFF. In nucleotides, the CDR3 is TGTGCCAGCAGCATAGACAGGGAGGGTGAAGCTTTCTTT.

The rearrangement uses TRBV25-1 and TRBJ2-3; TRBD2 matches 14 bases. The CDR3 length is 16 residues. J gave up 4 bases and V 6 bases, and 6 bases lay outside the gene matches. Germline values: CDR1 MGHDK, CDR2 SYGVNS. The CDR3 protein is CASRTPGLAGADTQYF. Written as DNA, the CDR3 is TGTGCCAGCAGAACACCGGGACTAGCGGGAGCAGATACGCAGTATTTT.

The CDR3 DNA sequence: TGCAGCGTTCGGTCTGGACTAGCGGGAGTTGAGCAGTTCTTC. As protein: CSVRSGLAGVEQFF. This chain connects TRBV29-1 to TRBJ2-1; 13 bases line up with TRBD2. The CDR3 sequence is 14 residues long. V lost 5 bases, J lost 9 bases, and 7 bases stayed unmatched. CDR1 and CDR2 from the germline V gene are SQVTM and ANQGSEA.

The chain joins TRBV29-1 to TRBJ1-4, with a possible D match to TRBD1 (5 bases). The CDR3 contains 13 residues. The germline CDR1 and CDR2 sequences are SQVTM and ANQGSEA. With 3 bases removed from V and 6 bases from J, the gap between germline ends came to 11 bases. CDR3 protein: CSVDTGDHEKLFF. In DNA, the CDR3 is TGCAGCGTTGACACAGGAGACCATGAAAAACTGTTTTTT.

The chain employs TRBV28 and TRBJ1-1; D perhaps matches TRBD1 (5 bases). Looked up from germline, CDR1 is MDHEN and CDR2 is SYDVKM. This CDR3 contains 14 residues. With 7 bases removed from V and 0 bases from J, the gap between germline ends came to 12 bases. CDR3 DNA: TGTGCCAGCACGGGGGGAGCCTTGAACACTGAAGCTTTCTTT. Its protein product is CASTGGALNTEAFF.

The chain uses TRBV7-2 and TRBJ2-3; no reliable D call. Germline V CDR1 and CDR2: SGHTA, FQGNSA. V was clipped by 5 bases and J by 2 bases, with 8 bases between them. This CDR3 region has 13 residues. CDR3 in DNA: TGTGCCAGCAGCATTATCTACACAGATACGCAGTATTTT. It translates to CASSIIYTDTQYF.

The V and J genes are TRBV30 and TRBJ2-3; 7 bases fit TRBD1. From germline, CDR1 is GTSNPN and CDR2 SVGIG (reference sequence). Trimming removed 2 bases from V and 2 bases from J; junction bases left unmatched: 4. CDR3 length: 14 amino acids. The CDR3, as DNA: TGTGCCTGGAGTAGTGGACAGGACACAGATACGCAGTATTTT. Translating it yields CAWSSGQDTDTQYF.

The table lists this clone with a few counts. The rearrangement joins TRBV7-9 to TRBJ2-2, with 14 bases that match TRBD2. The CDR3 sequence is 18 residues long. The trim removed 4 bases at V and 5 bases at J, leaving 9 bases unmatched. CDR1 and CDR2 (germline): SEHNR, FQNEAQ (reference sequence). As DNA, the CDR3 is TGTGCCAGCAGCTCCACGACTAGCGGGAGGGCCGGGACCGGGGAGCTGTTTTTT. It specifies CASSSTTSGRAGTGELFF.

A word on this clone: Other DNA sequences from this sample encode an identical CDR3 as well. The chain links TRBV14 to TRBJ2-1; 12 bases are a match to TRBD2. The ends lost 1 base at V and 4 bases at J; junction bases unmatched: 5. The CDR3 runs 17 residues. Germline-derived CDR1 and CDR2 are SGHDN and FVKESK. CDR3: CASSQGRGLAGYNEQFF. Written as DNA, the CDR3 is TGTGCCAGCAGCCAAGGTCGCGGACTAGCGGGGTACAATGAGCAGTTCTTC.

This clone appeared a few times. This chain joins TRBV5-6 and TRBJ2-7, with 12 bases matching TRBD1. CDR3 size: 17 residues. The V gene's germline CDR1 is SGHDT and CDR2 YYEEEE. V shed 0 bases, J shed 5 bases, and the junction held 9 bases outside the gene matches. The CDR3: CASSLVTGTGGSDEQYF. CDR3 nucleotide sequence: TGTGCCAGCAGCTTGGTCACCGGGACAGGGGGCTCGGACGAGCAGTACTTC.

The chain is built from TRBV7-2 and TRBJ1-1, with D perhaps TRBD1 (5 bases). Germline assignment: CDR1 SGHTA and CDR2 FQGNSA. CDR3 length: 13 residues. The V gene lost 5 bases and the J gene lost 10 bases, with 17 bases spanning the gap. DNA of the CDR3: TGTGCCAGCAGCCAACAAGGGGAATTGGGAGCTTTCTTT. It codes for CASSQQGELGAFF.

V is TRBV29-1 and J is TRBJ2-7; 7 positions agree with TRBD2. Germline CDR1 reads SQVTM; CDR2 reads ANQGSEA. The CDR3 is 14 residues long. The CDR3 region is CSQQATSVSDEQYF. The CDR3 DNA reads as TGCAGTCAACAGGCCACTAGCGTAAGCGACGAGCAGTACTTC.